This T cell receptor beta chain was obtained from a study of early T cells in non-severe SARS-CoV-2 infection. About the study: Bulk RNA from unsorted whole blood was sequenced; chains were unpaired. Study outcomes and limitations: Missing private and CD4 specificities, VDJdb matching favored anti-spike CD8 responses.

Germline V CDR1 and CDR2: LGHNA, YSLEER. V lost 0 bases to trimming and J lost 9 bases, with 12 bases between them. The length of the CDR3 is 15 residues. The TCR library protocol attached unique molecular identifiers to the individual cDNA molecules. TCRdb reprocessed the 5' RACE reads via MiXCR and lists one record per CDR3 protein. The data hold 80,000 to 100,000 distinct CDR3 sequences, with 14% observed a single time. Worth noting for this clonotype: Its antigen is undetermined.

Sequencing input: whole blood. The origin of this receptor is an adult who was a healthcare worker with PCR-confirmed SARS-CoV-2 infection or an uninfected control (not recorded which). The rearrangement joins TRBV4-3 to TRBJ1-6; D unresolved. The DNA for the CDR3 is TGCGCCAGCAGCCAAGATCCAGTCTCCATTTCACCCCTCCACTTT. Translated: CASSQDPVSISPLHF.